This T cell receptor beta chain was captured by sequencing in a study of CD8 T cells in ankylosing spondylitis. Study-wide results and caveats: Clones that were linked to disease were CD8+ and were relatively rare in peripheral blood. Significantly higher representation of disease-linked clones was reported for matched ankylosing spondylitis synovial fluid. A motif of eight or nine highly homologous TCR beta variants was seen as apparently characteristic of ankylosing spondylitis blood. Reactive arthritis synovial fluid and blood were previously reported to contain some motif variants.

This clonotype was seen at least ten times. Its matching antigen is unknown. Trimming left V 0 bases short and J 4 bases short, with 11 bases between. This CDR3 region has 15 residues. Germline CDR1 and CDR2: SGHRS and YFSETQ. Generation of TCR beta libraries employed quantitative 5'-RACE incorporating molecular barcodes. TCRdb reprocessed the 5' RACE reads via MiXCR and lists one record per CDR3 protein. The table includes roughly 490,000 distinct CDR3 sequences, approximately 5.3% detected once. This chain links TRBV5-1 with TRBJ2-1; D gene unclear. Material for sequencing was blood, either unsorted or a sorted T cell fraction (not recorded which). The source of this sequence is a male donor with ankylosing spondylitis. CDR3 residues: CASSLDPRYYNEQFF. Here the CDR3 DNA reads TGCGCCAGCAGCTTGGATCCGAGATATTACAATGAGCAGTTCTTC.